This passage covers 3 T cell receptor beta chains from one sample sequenced in a study of OX40 agonist ivuxolimab in advanced cancers. The method was immunoSEQ multiplex PCR; TCRdb's version includes in-frame clones alone and lacks a portion of them. Of 80,000 or so clones detected, around nine tenths appear once; the ten largest clones hold under 0.35%. Sequencing was performed on CD4+ or CD8+ T cells sorted from blood, taken in a trial of the OX40 agonist ivuxolimab. These receptors were collected from an adult with an advanced solid tumor such as melanoma, head and neck, liver or kidney cancer.

The genes are TRBV2 and TRBJ1-3, with D possibly matching TRBD1 (6 bases). The CDR3 is 16 residues long. Trimming pared 0 bases from V and 4 bases from J, leaving 13 bases between. Germline V lookup: CDR1 SNHLY, CDR2 FYNNEI. The DNA for the CDR3 is TGTGCCAGCAGTGAAGCGCGGCAGGGGAGGGGAAACACCATATATTTT. It specifies CASSEARQGRGNTIYF.

The rearrangement joins TRBV18 to TRBJ2-1, with 7 nucleotides matching TRBD1. The length of the CDR3 is 16 residues. Germline assignment: CDR1 KGHSH and CDR2 LQKENI. Trimming removed 3 bases from V and 0 bases from J; junction bases left unmatched: 5. In nucleotides, the CDR3 is TGTGCCAGCTCACCGCCGGGACAGAGCTCCTACAATGAGCAGTTCTTC. Translated, it gives CASSPPGQSSYNEQFF.

The chain has TRBV5-1 and TRBJ2-1; TRBD2 is a possible D gene (5 bases). This CDR3 comprises 15 residues. Germline CDR1 reads SGHRS; CDR2 reads YFSETQ. V was shortened by 7 bases and J by 0 bases, with 14 bases between the two germline ends. The CDR3 spells CASLGSAGSYNEQFF. As DNA, the CDR3 is TGCGCCAGCTTGGGTAGCGCTGGCTCCTACAATGAGCAGTTCTTC.